The 23 T cell receptor beta chains below come from one sample, sequenced in a study of CD8 T cells in ankylosing spondylitis. TCRdb reprocessed the 5' RACE reads via MiXCR and lists one record per CDR3 protein. This sample has some 240,000 distinct CDR3 sequences; over 15% occur once, and the top ten carry about a third. Sequenced: blood, either unsorted or a sorted T cell fraction (not recorded which). Receptor source: a male donor with ankylosing spondylitis or in good health (not recorded which).

A few counts support this clonotype. The chain has TRBV2 and TRBJ2-3, with 7 bases fitting TRBD2. This CDR3 comprises 15 residues. CDR1 is SNHLY and CDR2 is FYNNEI in the germline V gene. The J segment lost 0 bases and the V segment lost 3 bases, leaving 3 bases of the junction unmatched. Here the CDR3 reads CASSDPAGSTDTQYF. The DNA of the CDR3 is TGTGCCAGCAGTGATCCAGCGGGAAGCACAGATACGCAGTATTTT. Combining the CDR3 with reference TRBV2 and TRBJ2-3 gives the whole variable domain EPEVTQTPSHQVTQMGQEVILRCVPISNHLYFYWYRQILGQKVEFLVSFYNNEISEKSEIFDDQFSVERPDGSNFTLKIRSTKLEDSAMYFCASSDPAGSTDTQYFGPGTRLTVL.

This clonotype was seen a few times. This sequence joins TRBV5-1 and TRBJ2-3, with D unclear. The CDR3 extends over 15 amino acids. Germline CDR1 is SGHRS and CDR2 is YFSETQ. V was clipped by 0 bases and J by 0 bases, with 8 bases between them. The CDR3: CASSLGASSTDTQYF. CDR3 DNA sequence: TGCGCCAGCAGCTTGGGGGCTTCTAGCACAGATACGCAGTATTTT.

This clonotype was recorded once. This rearrangement joins TRBV4-3 to TRBJ2-1, with 7 bases identical to TRBD2. The CDR3 loop spans 16 amino acids. Per germline, CDR1 LGHNA and CDR2 YSLEER. V dropped 0 bases and J dropped 6; count of bases not matched to a gene: 8. The CDR3 loop reads CASSQDSSGVSNEQFF. CDR3 bases: TGCGCCAGCAGCCAAGATAGCAGCGGGGTCTCCAATGAGCAGTTCTTC.

This clonotype has more than one count but fewer than ten. The V gene is TRBV6-5, the J gene TRBJ2-7, with D perhaps TRBD2 (7 bases). From germline, CDR1 is MNHEY and CDR2 SVGAGI. V gave up 6 bases and J gave up 3 bases, with 15 bases separating them. The CDR3 sequence is 14 residues long. For the CDR3, the DNA is TGTGCCAGCAGCTACGGGGGGCGGTACTACGAGCAGTACTTC. The encoded protein is CASSYGGRYYEQYF.

There are a few counts of this clonotype. The chain uses TRBV4-1 and TRBJ1-1; D is undetermined. V was cut by 1 base and J by 0 bases, with 12 bases left in between. CDR1 is MGHRA, CDR2 YSYEKL, per germline. This CDR3 is 16 amino acids long. This CDR3 reads CASSQGVNRMNTEAFF. The DNA of the CDR3 is TGCGCCAGCAGCCAAGGTGTGAACAGAATGAACACTGAAGCTTTCTTT.

This clonotype has more than one count but fewer than ten. The rearrangement joins TRBV7-6 to TRBJ2-7, with 8 bases fitting TRBD1. The CDR3 contains 15 residues. Germline V lookup: CDR1 SGHVS, CDR2 FNYEAQ. J lost 3 bases, V lost 4 bases, and 8 bases had no gene match. The DNA for the CDR3 is TGTGCCAGCAGCTCCCACTTTACAGGGGGCTACGAGCAGTACTTC. Encoded protein: CASSSHFTGGYEQYF.

This clonotype was observed a handful of times. V and J are TRBV12-3 or TRBV12-4 and TRBJ1-4, with D perhaps TRBD1 (5 bases). The CDR3 sequence is 13 residues long. The V end was cut by 3 bases, the J end by 5 bases, with 7 bases between. The DNA of the CDR3 is TGTGCCAGCAGTTTTGACAGAAATGAAAAACTGTTTTTT. Encoded protein: CASSFDRNEKLFF.

This clonotype was picked up a small number of times. The CDR3: CSARDSLNYNEQFF. The CDR3 DNA reads as TGCAGTGCTCGGGACAGCCTAAACTACAATGAGCAGTTCTTC. This chain links TRBV20-1 with TRBJ2-1, with 7 bases lining up with TRBD1. This CDR3 comprises 14 residues. The germline V gene encodes CDR1 DFQATT and CDR2 SNEGSKA (reference sequence). The ends lost 5 bases at V and 3 bases at J; junction bases unmatched: 7.

Remarks on this clonotype: This may come from a read error, since a much larger clone is one base off. The chain links TRBV7-6 to TRBJ2-7, with D uncertain. The end of the DNA is better explained by TRBJ2-1, so the J call may be wrong. This CDR3 comprises 14 residues. Germline CDR1 SGHVS, CDR2 FNYEAQ. CDR3 amino acids: CASSDSDISYEQFF. CDR3 in DNA: TGTGCCAGCAGCGACTCTGACATATCCTACGAGCAGTTCTTC.

The genes are TRBV27 and TRBJ2-6, with D tentatively TRBD2 (6 bases). From germline, CDR1 is MNHEY and CDR2 SMNVEV (reference sequence). The CDR3 has 16 residues. Trimming stripped 11 bases from V and 2 bases from J, with 19 bases between. The CDR3: CASSGAGLAGANVLTF. The CDR3 nucleotides are TGTGCCTCTTCCGGCGCGGGGCTCGCTGGGGCCAACGTCCTGACTTTC.

This clonotype has just a few counts. The chain has TRBV27 and TRBJ2-6; 7 nucleotides align to TRBD1. This CDR3 spans 18 amino acids. Germline trimming cut 6 bases from V and 3 bases from J; bases unmatched to any gene: 14. Germline lookup yields CDR1 MNHEY and CDR2 SMNVEV (reference sequence). The CDR3 loop is CASSQSRDRVYGANVLTF. CDR3 DNA: TGTGCCAGCAGCCAAAGCCGAGACAGGGTCTATGGGGCCAACGTCCTGACTTTC.

This clonotype was seen a few times. The chain links TRBV3-1 to TRBJ2-1; D uncertain. V lost 8 bases, J lost 1 base, and 12 bases lay in between. The CDR3 has 14 residues. In germline, CDR1 is LGHDT, CDR2 YNNKEL (reference sequence). CDR3 coding DNA: TGTGCCAGCGAATCCAGAGGATCCTACAATGAGCAGTTCTTC. It translates to CASESRGSYNEQFF.

This clonotype was recorded many times. This chain uses TRBV6-2 or TRBV6-3 with TRBJ2-3, with TRBD1 matching over 7 bases. Trimming removed 11 bases from V and 0 bases from J; junction bases left unmatched: 8. In germline, CDR1 is MNHEY, CDR2 SVGEGT. CDR3 length equals 14 residues. The CDR3 nucleotides read TGTGCCGGATCGGGACAGTCTAGCACAGATACGCAGTATTTT. Its translation is CAGSGQSSTDTQYF.

The chain uses TRBV4-3 and TRBJ2-2; 7 bases agree with TRBD2. The germline V gene has CDR1 LGHNA and CDR2 YSLEER. This CDR3 has 18 amino acids. The V gene end was trimmed by 0 bases and the J gene end by 4 bases; junction bases not matched to a gene: 11. The CDR3 coding sequence is TGCGCCAGCAGCCAAGACCTCCGGCGGGAGACGGCCACCGGGGAGCTGTTTTTT. This codes for CASSQDLRRETATGELFF.

This clonotype was observed a handful of times. This chain joins TRBV7-9 and TRBJ2-3, with 8 bases matching TRBD2. Germline loops: CDR1 SEHNR, CDR2 FQNEAQ (reference sequence). The CDR3 loop spans 15 amino acids. Trimming removed 5 bases from V and 1 base from J; junction bases left unmatched: 5. CDR3: CASSPPTSGTDTQYF. The CDR3 DNA follows: TGTGCCAGCAGCCCCCCGACTAGCGGCACAGATACGCAGTATTTT.

This clonotype was seen only a few times. CDR3 residues: CASSALENTGELFF. For the CDR3, the DNA is TGTGCCAGCAGCGCCCTCGAGAACACCGGGGAGCTGTTTTTT. J is TRBJ2-2 and V is TRBV12-3 or TRBV12-4; D not resolved. V was shortened by 6 bases and J by 1 base, with 9 bases between the two germline ends. The CDR3 has 14 residues.

This clonotype was counted only a few times. The chain combines TRBV28 with TRBJ2-7, with D maybe TRBD2 (7 bases). Per the germline V gene, CDR1 is MDHEN and CDR2 is SYDVKM. CDR3 length: 13 amino acids. The V end was cut by 6 bases, the J end by 1 base, with 10 bases between. Here the CDR3 DNA reads TGTGCCAGCAGCCGGGGGGCATCCTACGAGCAGTACTTC. Its translation is CASSRGASYEQYF.

The rearrangement links TRBV6-5 to TRBJ1-6; 7 bases agree with TRBD1. V lost 5 bases and J lost 10; bases outside the gene matches: 8. Germline V gives CDR1 MNHEY, CDR2 SVGAGI. This CDR3 is 14 amino acids long. Here the CDR3 reads CASSHGTDRSPLHF. The DNA for the CDR3 is TGTGCCAGCAGTCACGGGACAGATAGGTCACCCCTCCACTTT.

The chain employs TRBV9 and TRBJ2-2; D unclear. This CDR3 comprises 13 residues. Germline-derived CDR1 and CDR2 are SGDLS and YYNGEE. V was pared by 4 bases and J by 6 bases, with 10 bases between. CDR3 in amino acids: CASSSVSPGELFF. The CDR3 region has the DNA TGTGCCAGCAGCTCGGTTTCCCCCGGGGAGCTGTTTTTT. Filled out from reference TRBV9 and TRBJ2-2, the complete variable domain reads DSGVTQTPKHLITATGQRVTLRCSPRSGDLSVYWYQQSLDQGLQFLIQYYNGEERAKGNILERFSAQQFPDLHSELNLSSLELGDSALYFCASSSVSPGELFFGEGSRLTVL.

This clonotype has a handful of counts. The chain couples TRBV12-3 or TRBV12-4 to TRBJ2-1; D gene ambiguous. The length of the CDR3 is 11 residues. V dropped 6 bases and J dropped 7 bases, with 7 bases sitting between them. CDR3 sequence (DNA): TGTGCCAGCAGGTGGGGAAATGAGCAGTTCTTC. This sequence encodes CASRWGNEQFF.

As concerns this clonotype: Germline is not matched at one junction end, which may reflect a read error. The V and J genes are TRBV4-2 and TRBJ1-6; the D is unclear. From germline, CDR1 is LGHNA and CDR2 YNFKEQ. CDR3 length: 15 residues. CDR3 region: CASSQELGNNSTLHF. For the CDR3, the DNA is TGTGCCAGCAGCCAAGAGTTGGGGAATAATTCAACCCTCCACTTT.

V usage is TRBV4-2 and J usage is TRBJ2-1; the match to TRBD2 covers 11 bases. The germline V gene has CDR1 LGHNA and CDR2 YNFKEQ. The CDR3 extends over 17 amino acids. V gave up 3 bases and J gave up 3 bases; unmatched junction bases: 7. CDR3 nucleotides: TGTGCCAGCAGCCATCCGGGACTAGCGGAGGACTACAATGAGCAGTTCTTC. As protein: CASSHPGLAEDYNEQFF.

This clonotype has more than one count but fewer than ten. V is TRBV4-2 and J is TRBJ2-3; 13 bases match TRBD2. V shed 6 bases, J shed 3 bases, and the junction held 6 bases outside the gene matches. The CDR3 totals 16 residues. CDR1 and CDR2 from the germline V gene are LGHNA and YNFKEQ. CDR3 residues: CASRLGLAGETDTQYF. In DNA form, the CDR3 reads TGTGCCAGCAGACTCGGACTAGCGGGAGAGACAGATACGCAGTATTTT.